Reported below is one T cell receptor (beta chain). V lost 1 base to trimming and J lost 14 bases; unmatched junction nucleotides: 8. The germline CDR1 and CDR2 sequences are GTSNPN and SVGIG (reference sequence). This CDR3 is built from 12 residues. The assay was immunoSEQ multiplex PCR, and TCRdb's table has in-frame clones only and misses some. The top ten hold more than 2% of the sample, which has some 140,000 clones, 88% seen once. The data were taken from a study of blood T cell repertoires in COVID-19. Study overall: COVID-19 samples, acute and convalescent, were from the United States, Italy and Spain. From T cells, B-cell-depleted T cells, or PBMCs came the material, which was cDNA or gDNA.

V is TRBV30 and J is TRBJ2-1, with 7 bases that match TRBD2. Sequenced material: peripheral blood. The source is a man between 65 and 85 years old with active COVID-19. The CDR3 loop is CAWSGGSKREFF. For the CDR3, the DNA is TGTGCCTGGAGTGGCGGGAGCAAGAGGGAGTTCTTC.